One and the same sample provided the 18 T cell receptor beta chains below, sequenced in a study of blood T cell repertoires in COVID-19. Libraries were prepared by immunoSEQ multiplex PCR; TCRdb keeps only in-frame clonotypes and omits some of them. The profile shows 120,000 or so clones, 88% of them singletons. Sequencing was carried out using peripheral blood. The receptor source for this set is a woman aged 50 to 60 with acute or convalescent COVID-19.

The chain combines TRBV29-1 with TRBJ2-1, with D tentatively TRBD2 (6 bases). This CDR3 spans 16 amino acids. CDR1 is SQVTM and CDR2 is ANQGSEA in the germline V gene. The V end lost 5 bases, the J end lost 0 bases, and 17 bases lay between the germline ends. The CDR3 spells CSVRKISGSSYNEQFF. The CDR3 DNA follows: TGCAGCGTTAGAAAGATTAGCGGTAGCTCCTACAATGAGCAGTTCTTC.

This sequence joins TRBV18 and TRBJ1-2, with D possibly matching TRBD1 (5 bases). CDR1 is KGHSH and CDR2 is LQKENI in the germline V gene. CDR3 length equals 14 residues. V shed 0 bases and J shed 4 bases, with 9 bases lying between them. The CDR3 nucleotides are TGTGCCAGCTCACCACCGAACGGGGGCTATGGCTACACCTTC. This sequence encodes CASSPPNGGYGYTF.

The chain recombines TRBV13 with TRBJ2-7, with D tentatively TRBD2 (6 bases). The V gene lost 4 bases and the J gene lost 6 bases, with 16 bases spanning the gap. Germline assignment: CDR1 PRHDT and CDR2 FYEKMQ (reference sequence). This CDR3 has 14 residues. The CDR3: CASSSRDWGVEQYF. Written as DNA, the CDR3 is TGTGCCAGCAGCTCCCGGGACTGGGGGGTCGAGCAGTACTTC.

The chain joins TRBV5-8 to TRBJ1-1, with D unresolved. V lost 5 bases and J 3 bases, leaving 11 bases between the germline ends. Germline CDR1 reads SGHTS; CDR2 reads YDEGEE. The CDR3 consists of 13 residues. CDR3 in amino acids: CASSLRRDTEAFF. In DNA, the CDR3 is TGTGCCAGCAGTCTCAGACGGGACACTGAAGCTTTCTTT.

The V and J genes are TRBV5-1 and TRBJ2-5; D call uncertain. CDR3 length: 15 residues. Germline V CDR1 and CDR2: SGHRS, YFSETQ. With 4 bases removed from V and 1 base from J, the gap between germline ends came to 14 bases. CDR3 amino acids: CASSPSPVSQETQYF. The CDR3 region has the DNA TGCGCCAGCAGCCCCTCCCCGGTGAGCCAAGAGACCCAGTACTTC.

In its sample, this clone was seen a few times. The chain links TRBV10-2 to TRBJ2-7; 10 nucleotides align to TRBD2. Germline CDR1 reads WSHSY; CDR2 reads SAAADI. Trimming at V came to 3 bases and at J to 2 bases, leaving 4 bases not matched to a gene. The CDR3 is 15 residues long. The CDR3 region is CASSDRLAGAYEQYF. The CDR3 nucleotides read TGCGCCAGCAGTGATCGGCTAGCGGGAGCCTACGAGCAGTACTTC.

CDR3 loop: CASSRTGNTEAFF. In DNA, the CDR3 is TGTGCCAGCAGCCGGACAGGGAACACTGAAGCTTTCTTT. The J gene is TRBJ1-1, the V gene TRBV7-9; 7 positions match TRBD1. The CDR3 consists of 13 residues. CDR1 and CDR2 from the germline V gene are SEHNR and FQNEAQ (reference sequence). V dropped 5 bases and J dropped 1; count of bases not matched to a gene: 1. The whole variable domain, filled in from reference TRBV7-9 and TRBJ1-1, reads DTGVSQNPRHKITKRGQNVTFRCDPISEHNRLYWYRQTLGQGPEFLTYFQNEAQLEKSRLLSDRFSAERPKGSFSTLEIQRTEQGDSAMYLCASSRTGNTEAFFGQGTRLTVV.

This clone was found a few times. The V call is TRBV4-2, the J call TRBJ2-7; 7 positions agree with TRBD2. The V segment lost 4 bases and the J segment 0 bases; nucleotides outside the gene matches: 3. Germline CDR1 and CDR2: LGHNA and YNFKEQ. This CDR3 spans 14 amino acids. The CDR3 loop is CASSPQRDSYEQYF. CDR3 DNA: TGTGCCAGCAGCCCCCAGCGGGACTCCTACGAGCAGTACTTC.

This rearrangement joins TRBV5-1 to TRBJ2-7; TRBD1 agrees at 8 bases. J was trimmed by 6 bases and V by 5 bases; bases with no gene match: 10. This CDR3 spans 14 amino acids. Germline V gene sequence: CDR1 SGHRS, CDR2 YFSETQ. CDR3 coding DNA: TGCGCCAGCAGTCCGCGGGACAGGTTGGGCGAGCAGTACTTC. Its protein is CASSPRDRLGEQYF.

The chain has TRBV7-9 and TRBJ2-3; 7 bases map to TRBD2. The germline CDR1 and CDR2 sequences are SEHNR and FQNEAQ (reference sequence). Unmatched junction bases numbered 4, after V lost 0 bases and J lost 7 bases. The CDR3 contains 14 residues. Here the CDR3 reads CASSLAGGPNTQYF. CDR3 coding DNA: TGTGCCAGCAGCTTAGCGGGAGGGCCAAATACGCAGTATTTT.

The chain links TRBV19 to TRBJ1-4; no definite D call. The CDR3 is made up of 15 amino acids. In germline, CDR1 is LNHDA, CDR2 SQIVND (reference sequence). V gave up 3 bases and J gave up 3 bases, with 11 bases separating them. In nucleotides, the CDR3 is TGTGCCAGTAGTATGGGAGGGCACCCTAATGAAAAACTGTTTTTT. Protein: CASSMGGHPNEKLFF.

The rearrangement joins TRBV7-9 to TRBJ2-1, with TRBD2 matching over 7 bases. Germline values: CDR1 SEHNR, CDR2 FQNEAQ (reference sequence). The trim removed 3 bases at V and 3 bases at J, leaving 14 bases unmatched. CDR3 length: 18 amino acids. CDR3: CASSFSLADPSGYNEQFF. CDR3 DNA sequence: TGTGCCAGCAGCTTTAGTCTAGCGGATCCTTCTGGCTACAATGAGCAGTTCTTC.

The rearrangement uses TRBV2 and TRBJ2-7; unclear D gene. The germline V and J ends were trimmed by 8 bases and 2 bases, with 10 bases remaining between them. This CDR3 spans 12 amino acids. Germline-derived CDR1 and CDR2 are SNHLY and FYNNEI. The DNA for the CDR3 is TGTGCCAGCCGATCTACGACCTACGAGCAGTACTTC. Protein product: CASRSTTYEQYF.

The chain couples TRBV30 to TRBJ1-2, with 7 bases aligning to TRBD1. This CDR3 comprises 13 residues. The trim removed 3 bases at V and 2 bases at J, leaving 3 bases unmatched. CDR1 is GTSNPN, CDR2 SVGIG, per germline (reference sequence). CDR3 coding DNA: TGTGCCTGGAGGCCGGGACAGAACTATGGCTACACCTTC. Translation: CAWRPGQNYGYTF.

The chain couples TRBV11-2 to TRBJ1-1, with no clear D. CDR1 and CDR2 (germline): SGHAT, FQNNGV. This CDR3 region has 15 residues. Trimming shortened V by 5 bases and J by 1 base, and 14 bases separated the two germline ends. The CDR3 DNA sequence: TGTGCCAGCAGCCACATAGAGGGATCGAACACTGAAGCTTTCTTT. It yields the protein CASSHIEGSNTEAFF.

The V and J genes are TRBV2 and TRBJ2-1, with 9 bases that match TRBD1. V dropped 7 bases and J dropped 2; count of bases not matched to a gene: 6. CDR1 and CDR2 (germline): SNHLY, FYNNEI. CDR3 length: 15 residues. The DNA for the CDR3 is TGTGCCAGCATTGGGGGGACAGGGCCCTACAATGAGCAGTTCTTC. Amino acid sequence: CASIGGTGPYNEQFF.

The V call is TRBV7-2, the J call TRBJ1-4; 8 bases are a match to TRBD1. There are 13 residues in the CDR3. Trimming removed 4 bases from V and 8 bases from J; junction bases left unmatched: 3. From germline, CDR1 is SGHTA and CDR2 FQGNSA. The CDR3 coding sequence is TGTGCCAGCAGCTCCCGGACAGGGGAAAAACTGTTTTTT. Its protein product is CASSSRTGEKLFF.

This clone was picked up a small number of times. CDR3 sequence reads: CASSFSPRQGTNEKLFF. Here the CDR3 DNA reads TGTGCCAGCAGCTTCTCCCCTCGACAGGGTACTAATGAAAAACTGTTTTTT. This chain joins TRBV7-2 and TRBJ1-4; 7 bases are a match to TRBD1. The CDR3 spans 17 residues. V dropped 3 bases and J dropped 2; count of bases not matched to a gene: 9. Germline-derived CDR1 and CDR2 are SGHTA and FQGNSA.